These 9 T cell receptor beta chains were sequenced from one sample in a study of blood T cell repertoires in COVID-19. Profiled with immunoSEQ multiplex PCR; TCRdb holds only in-frame clones, not every one. The data contain roughly 150,000 clones, around 75% of them singletons. Sequencing used peripheral blood. Receptor source: a woman of 80 years or more with acute or convalescent COVID-19.

The rearrangement uses TRBV10-1 and TRBJ1-2; 11 positions agree with TRBD1. This CDR3 region has 17 residues. Germline V gene lookup returns CDR1 WNHNN and CDR2 SYGVQD (reference sequence). The V gene end was trimmed by 4 bases and the J gene end by 4 bases; junction bases not matched to a gene: 11. CDR3 residues: CASSAVAPGQGVYGYTF. The DNA for the CDR3 is TGCGCCAGCAGTGCAGTAGCCCCGGGACAGGGGGTCTATGGCTACACCTTC.

V is TRBV27 and J is TRBJ2-7; possible D gene TRBD1, 6 bases. V was pared by 2 bases and J by 1 base, with 12 bases between. In germline, CDR1 is MNHEY, CDR2 SMNVEV (reference sequence). The CDR3 is 15 amino acids. Here the CDR3 DNA reads TGTGCCAGCAGTTTAACAGGGCAGGGATCCTACGAGCAGTACTTC. It translates to CASSLTGQGSYEQYF.

The V call is TRBV28, the J call TRBJ1-2; TRBD1 matches 12 bases. Germline values: CDR1 MDHEN, CDR2 SYDVKM. This CDR3 is 16 amino acids long. The V and J ends lost 5 bases and 8 bases, in that order; junction bases with no gene match: 12. The chain's CDR3 is CASSGPRGTGGGGYTF. DNA for the CDR3: TGTGCCAGCAGTGGTCCCCGTGGGACAGGGGGCGGGGGCTACACCTTC.

V and J are TRBV24-1 and TRBJ2-3; D possibly corresponds to TRBD1 (6 bases). The CDR3 runs to 14 residues. Trimming removed 7 bases from V and 6 bases from J, with 16 bases in between. Germline CDR1 KGHDR, CDR2 SFDVKD. In DNA form, the CDR3 reads TGTGCCACCAGCCAGGGCCTCAGGGGCGATACGCAGTATTTT. It encodes CATSQGLRGDTQYF.

The V gene is TRBV6-5, the J gene TRBJ1-1; D is perhaps TRBD1 (6 bases). The CDR3 runs 15 residues. V was trimmed by 2 bases and J by 5 bases, leaving 15 bases between them. Germline-derived CDR1 and CDR2 are MNHEY and SVGAGI. The CDR3 DNA reads as TGTGCCAGCAGTTACAGGCAGGGGTTTGGGACTGAAGCTTTCTTT. This codes for CASSYRQGFGTEAFF.

This clone was picked up a small number of times. This chain joins TRBV28 and TRBJ1-4, with 9 bases aligning to TRBD1. This CDR3 region has 15 residues. Germline V CDR1 and CDR2: MDHEN, SYDVKM. The V and J ends lost 6 bases and 8 bases, in that order; junction bases with no gene match: 10. In DNA form, the CDR3 reads TGTGCCAGCAGCACTACAGGGGGCCTCCAAGAAAAACTGTTTTTT. Translated, it gives CASSTTGGLQEKLFF.

This clone occurred once. The V and J genes are TRBV6-1 and TRBJ1-5; D unresolved. Germline CDR1 is MNHNS and CDR2 is SASEGT. There are 13 residues in the CDR3. Trimming pared 1 base from V and 5 bases from J, leaving 6 bases between. CDR3 loop: CASSEERDQPQHF. CDR3 in DNA: TGTGCCAGCAGTGAAGAACGGGATCAGCCCCAGCATTTT.

The genes are TRBV2 and TRBJ2-3; unclear D gene. This CDR3 has 16 amino acids. Germline V gene data show CDR1 as SNHLY and CDR2 as FYNNEI. The ends were cut back, 4 bases at V and 0 bases at J, with 14 bases in the middle. CDR3 protein: CASSGFFPLSTDTQYF. The CDR3 nucleotides read TGTGCCAGCAGTGGGTTTTTTCCCCTAAGCACAGATACGCAGTATTTT. The full variable domain, rest sourced from reference TRBV2 and TRBJ2-3, is EPEVTQTPSHQVTQMGQEVILRCVPISNHLYFYWYRQILGQKVEFLVSFYNNEISEKSEIFDDQFSVERPDGSNFTLKIRSTKLEDSAMYFCASSGFFPLSTDTQYFGPGTRLTVL.

The J gene is TRBJ2-3, the V gene TRBV9; a weak D match, TRBD2 (6 bases). This CDR3 region has 16 residues. V lost 6 bases and J 4 bases, leaving 21 bases between the germline ends. CDR1 is SGDLS, CDR2 YYNGEE, per germline. CDR3 sequence (DNA): TGTGCCAGCACCCCCCCAAAGGGAGCTAGCGCAGATACGCAGTATTTT. This gives the protein CASTPPKGASADTQYF. The full variable domain, with the rest looked up from reference TRBV9 and TRBJ2-3, is DSGVTQTPKHLITATGQRVTLRCSPRSGDLSVYWYQQSLDQGLQFLIQYYNGEERAKGNILERFSAQQFPDLHSELNLSSLELGDSALYFCASTPPKGASADTQYFGPGTRLTVL.